Below, one TCR beta chain is given with its context. Its matching antigen is unknown. The data originate from a study of shared clonotypes between healthy human individuals. Study details: Those who served as donors were a couple of women and three men between the ages of 18 and 49. There were three CD4 naive, three CD4 memory, two CD8 naive and one CD8 memory plates per donor.

Libraries were prepared by immunoSEQ multiplex PCR; TCRdb keeps only in-frame clonotypes and omits some of them. The table lists nearly 2 million clones, about 95% of them singletons, with around 1% in the top ten. Trimming removed 10 bases at V and 3 bases at J, with 22 bases between. CDR3 length equals 15 residues. CDR1 is MNHNS and CDR2 is SASEGT in the germline V gene. Naive CD8 cells, CD45RO-negative and positively selected for CCR7, excluded terminally differentiated effector memory CD45RA+ cells. Study conclusions and caveats: When naive CD4 clonotypes were compared across a few donors, around 4.6% were shared.

The source of this sequence is a man aged 18 to 35 in good health. The chain employs TRBV6-1 and TRBJ2-7; D possibly corresponds to TRBD1 (6 bases). Specimen: naive CD8+ T cells sorted from blood. The CDR3: CAILLSGVYYYEQYF. In nucleotides, the CDR3 is TGTGCCATCCTCCTTTCAGGGGTCTACTACTACGAGCAGTACTTC.